The next 16 T cell receptor beta chains were all read from a single sample in a study of monozygotic twins with inflammatory bowel disease. TCRdb reanalyzed the 5' RACE reads and collapses them to one entry per CDR3 protein, without DNA. The sample's table shows around 380,000 distinct CDR3 sequences. Sequenced: blood. The receptor source for this set is a human donor with ulcerative colitis or Crohn's disease, or a healthy co-twin of an affected twin (not recorded which).

The V call is TRBV5-1, the J call TRBJ2-1; TCRdb returns TRBD2, unconfirmable since there is no DNA. The CDR3 totals 20 residues. Germline CDR1 SGHRS, CDR2 YFSETQ. The CDR3 sequence: CASSFPSGAPQASSYNEQFF.

CDR3 loop: CASSLGQTNYGYTF. V is TRBV7-2 and J is TRBJ1-2; the TRBD1 assignment by TCRdb is unverifiable without DNA. Germline CDR1 and CDR2: SGHTA and FQGNSA. This CDR3 spans 14 amino acids.

The CDR3 loop reads CASSVSSPLGWEQFF. The rearrangement joins TRBV2 to TRBJ2-1; TCRdb calls TRBD1, which cannot be checked without DNA. The CDR3 runs to 15 residues. From germline, CDR1 is SNHLY and CDR2 FYNNEI.

This chain joins TRBV18 and TRBJ2-7. Looked up from germline, CDR1 is KGHSH and CDR2 is LQKENI. The CDR3 contains 15 residues. CDR3 sequence: CASSPPKAKSYEQYF. Full variable domain (remainder filled in from reference TRBV18 and TRBJ2-7): NAGVMQNPRHLVRRRGQEARLRCSPMKGHSHVYWYRQLPEEGLKFMVYLQKENIIDESGMPKERFSAEFPKEGPSILRIQQVVRGDSAAYFCASSPPKAKSYEQYFGPGTRLTVT.

Here the CDR3 reads CASTRAGITDTQYF. This chain joins TRBV2 and TRBJ2-3; TCRdb names TRBD2, which stays unverified in the absence of DNA. CDR1 and CDR2 from the germline V gene are SNHLY and FYNNEI. This CDR3 spans 14 amino acids.

J is TRBJ2-2 and V is TRBV9; the D call of TRBD2 rests on TCRdb alone, since no DNA is present to check it. The CDR3 extends over 19 amino acids. Germline CDR1 and CDR2: SGDLS and YYNGEE. The CDR3 loop is CASSTNPRTSGRLPGELFF.

V is TRBV24-1 and J is TRBJ1-2; there is no DNA to check the TCRdb D call of TRBD1. Germline loops: CDR1 KGHDR, CDR2 SFDVKD. This CDR3 spans 13 amino acids. The CDR3 region is CATSETQGYGYTF.

J is TRBJ2-3 and V is TRBV27. The CDR3 length is 16 residues. The V gene's germline CDR1 is MNHEY and CDR2 SMNVEV (reference sequence). The CDR3 sequence is CASSLFATRSTDTQYF.

The chain employs TRBV10-3 and TRBJ2-2; TCRdb indicates TRBD1, and absent DNA this call remains unverified. CDR1 and CDR2 from the germline V gene are ENHRY and SYGVKD. This CDR3 has 17 amino acids. The CDR3 here is CAISESRDRRLTGELFF.

This chain connects TRBV29-1 to TRBJ1-2; TCRdb picks TRBD1, but there is no DNA to check that call. Germline CDR1 reads SQVTM; CDR2 reads ANQGSEA. The CDR3 is 14 residues long. The CDR3 sequence: CSVLQTDRAYGYTF. The variable domain in full, with the rest retrieved from reference TRBV29-1 and TRBJ1-2, is SAVISQKPSRDICQRGTSLTIQCQVDSQVTMMFWYRQQPGQSLTLIATANQGSEATYESGFVIDKFPISRPNLTFSTLTVSNMSPEDSSIYLCSVLQTDRAYGYTFGSGTRLTVV.

The CDR3 loop is CASRKVTGNSGANVLTF. The V call is TRBV19, the J call TRBJ2-6; TCRdb's D call, TRBD1, is unchecked because there is no DNA. CDR1 LNHDA and CDR2 SQIVND come from the germline V gene (reference sequence). The CDR3 spans 17 residues.

This rearrangement joins TRBV7-9 to TRBJ1-5. Germline CDR1 SEHNR, CDR2 FQNEAQ (reference sequence). CDR3 length equals 16 residues. CDR3: CASSLAGQHFNQPQHF.

This chain links TRBV5-1 with TRBJ2-7; the D call from TCRdb, TRBD2, cannot be confirmed without DNA. The length of the CDR3 is 14 residues. The germline V gene has CDR1 SGHRS and CDR2 YFSETQ. The CDR3 reads CASSLRGATDEQYF.

The rearrangement links TRBV12-3 or TRBV12-4 to TRBJ1-5. The CDR3 extends over 12 amino acids. The CDR3 sequence: CASSFELGPQHF.

The J gene is TRBJ2-1, the V gene TRBV10-3; without DNA, the TCRdb call of TRBD2 cannot be checked. CDR1 and CDR2 (germline): ENHRY, SYGVKD. This CDR3 spans 16 amino acids. This CDR3 reads CAISDTSGSGGGEQFF.

The chain employs TRBV7-2 and TRBJ2-7; there is no DNA to check the TCRdb D call of TRBD1. CDR3 length: 14 amino acids. CDR1 and CDR2 (germline): SGHTA, FQGNSA. This CDR3 is CASSPGGTAYEQYF.